The 23 T cell receptor beta chains given below trace back to one sample, sequenced in a study of early T cells in non-severe SARS-CoV-2 infection. MiXCR, run by TCRdb on the 5' RACE reads, gives a single entry per CDR3 protein. Of tens of thousands of distinct CDR3 sequences listed, around 12% are singletons. Sequencing was carried out using whole blood. These receptors originate from an adult who was a healthcare worker with PCR-confirmed SARS-CoV-2 infection or an uninfected control (not recorded which).

This clonotype was seen many times. This chain connects TRBV20-1 to TRBJ2-1; a possible D gene is TRBD2 (6 bases). The CDR3 is 14 amino acids. Trimming removed 4 bases at V and 8 bases at J, with 18 bases between. Germline V gives CDR1 DFQATT, CDR2 SNEGSKA (reference sequence). The CDR3 spells CSATPSGRPHEQFF. In nucleotides, the CDR3 is TGCAGTGCTACGCCATCAGGGAGGCCCCATGAGCAGTTCTTC.

In this sample, this clonotype turned up a few times. The chain has TRBV5-6 and TRBJ1-1; TRBD1 aligns across 8 bases. The V and J ends lost 6 bases and 4 bases, in that order; junction bases with no gene match: 11. Germline lookup yields CDR1 SGHDT and CDR2 YYEEEE. The CDR3 sequence is 15 residues long. The CDR3 DNA reads as TGTGCCAGCACTGGTATCAGGGGGCGCGGCACTGAAGCTTTCTTT. Translation gives CASTGIRGRGTEAFF. Supplemented by reference TRBV5-6 and TRBJ1-1, the full variable domain reads DAGVTQSPTHLIKTRGQQVTLRCSPKSGHDTVSWYQQALGQGPQFIFQYYEEEERQRGNFPDRFSGHQFPNYSSELNVNALLLGDSALYLCASTGIRGRGTEAFFGQGTRLTVV.

The sample holds many counts of this clonotype. The rearrangement links TRBV2 to TRBJ1-2; 7 bases agree with TRBD1. The junction had 13 bases not matched to a gene; V was cut back by 2 bases and J by 4 bases. There are 17 residues in the CDR3. Germline values: CDR1 SNHLY, CDR2 FYNNEI. The CDR3 loop reads CASSESTGDPAGYGYTF. DNA of the CDR3: TGTGCCAGCAGTGAATCAACAGGGGACCCAGCGGGCTATGGCTACACCTTC.

This clonotype has at least ten counts. The chain combines TRBV7-9 with TRBJ2-2; D call uncertain. V lost 1 base, J lost 6 bases, and 3 bases lay in between. Germline V gene sequence: CDR1 SEHNR, CDR2 FQNEAQ (reference sequence). This CDR3 comprises 12 residues. In DNA form, the CDR3 reads TGTGCCAGCAGCTTAGTCTCCGGGGAGCTGTTTTTT. This sequence encodes CASSLVSGELFF.

This clonotype has a count of ten or more. The chain recombines TRBV11-2 with TRBJ2-7; the D gene is possibly TRBD1 (5 bases). V lost 5 bases and J 4 bases, leaving 9 bases between the germline ends. In germline, CDR1 is SGHAT, CDR2 FQNNGV. This CDR3 has 12 amino acids. The CDR3 coding sequence is TGTGCCAGCAGCGCCAGGGTTTACGAGCAGTACTTC. Its protein is CASSARVYEQYF.

In its sample, this clonotype was seen many times. This chain links TRBV29-1 with TRBJ1-2; D ambiguous. CDR1 and CDR2 from the germline V gene are SQVTM and ANQGSEA. This CDR3 comprises 12 residues. Trimming removed 6 bases at V and 1 base at J, with 9 bases between. This CDR3 is CSVRHRNYGYTF. DNA for the CDR3: TGCAGCGTCAGACACCGTAACTATGGCTACACCTTC. Using reference TRBV29-1 and TRBJ1-2 for the parts outside the CDR3, the full variable domain is SAVISQKPSRDICQRGTSLTIQCQVDSQVTMMFWYRQQPGQSLTLIATANQGSEATYESGFVIDKFPISRPNLTFSTLTVSNMSPEDSSIYLCSVRHRNYGYTFGSGTRLTVV.

This clonotype appeared a few times. The CDR3 reads CASSADRRYGYTF. For the CDR3, the DNA is TGCGCCAGCAGCGCGGACAGAAGATATGGCTACACCTTC. This rearrangement joins TRBV5-1 to TRBJ1-2, with a weak D call TRBD1 (6 bases). CDR1 and CDR2 (germline): SGHRS, YFSETQ. This CDR3 is 13 amino acids long. V dropped 4 bases and J dropped 5 bases, with 12 bases sitting between them.

This clonotype showed up many times. The rearrangement links TRBV5-5 to TRBJ2-7; D remains ambiguous. Trimming removed 4 bases from V and 3 bases from J, with 17 bases in between. This CDR3 is 15 amino acids long. CDR1 and CDR2 (germline): SGHKS, YYEKEE (reference sequence). The CDR3 loop is CASSPAGLVGYEQYF. The CDR3 DNA follows: TGTGCCAGCAGCCCCGCCGGGCTAGTGGGCTACGAGCAGTACTTC.

This clonotype occurred a few times. This chain links TRBV20-1 with TRBJ1-1, with D unresolved. V was shortened by 0 bases and J by 5 bases, with 13 bases between the two germline ends. CDR1 and CDR2 from the germline V gene are DFQATT and SNEGSKA (reference sequence). The CDR3 totals 14 residues. Here the CDR3 reads CSARESGRETEAFF. The CDR3 bases are TGCAGTGCTAGAGAATCGGGGAGGGAAACTGAAGCTTTCTTT.

This clonotype was detected a few times. The chain recombines TRBV11-3 with TRBJ2-2, with D perhaps matching TRBD2 (6 bases). In germline, CDR1 is SGHNT, CDR2 YENEEA. Trimming pared 1 base from V and 0 bases from J, leaving 9 bases between. The CDR3 spans 16 residues. The CDR3 region is CASSLVGGPNTGELFF. The CDR3, as DNA: TGTGCCAGCAGCTTAGTCGGGGGACCGAACACCGGGGAGCTGTTTTTT.

This clonotype has a count of ten or more. CDR3 protein: CASSSGLGSRSRQFF. CDR3 DNA sequence: TGTGCCAGCAGCTCGGGACTAGGGAGTCGTAGTAGGCAGTTCTTC. This rearrangement joins TRBV7-6 to TRBJ2-1; 8 positions agree with TRBD2. Per the germline V gene, CDR1 is SGHVS and CDR2 is FNYEAQ. The length of the CDR3 is 15 residues. V lost 4 bases, J lost 12 bases, and 14 bases stayed unmatched.

The chain has TRBV20-1 and TRBJ1-6; D is uncertain. CDR1 DFQATT and CDR2 SNEGSKA come from the germline V gene (reference sequence). CDR3 length: 14 amino acids. Trimming stripped 0 bases from V and 6 bases from J, with 9 bases between. The CDR3 nucleotides read TGCAGTGCTAGAGATGGAGAAGTTAATTCACCCCTCCACTTT. It encodes CSARDGEVNSPLHF.

V and J are TRBV14 and TRBJ2-3; possibly TRBD2 for D (6 bases). The germline V and J ends were trimmed by 4 bases and 1 base, with 18 bases remaining between them. Germline CDR1 and CDR2: SGHDN and FVKESK. The length of the CDR3 is 17 residues. DNA for the CDR3: TGTGCCAGCAGCCCCTTCGAGCGGAGGGGCGGCACAGATACGCAGTATTTT. This encodes CASSPFERRGGTDTQYF. Filled out from reference TRBV14 and TRBJ2-3, the complete variable domain reads EAGVTQFPSHSVIEKGQTVTLRCDPISGHDNLYWYRRVMGKEIKFLLHFVKESKQDESGMPNNRFLAERTGGTYSTLKVQPAELEDSGVYFCASSPFERRGGTDTQYFGPGTRLTVL.

The sample holds many counts of this clonotype. The chain has TRBV7-9 and TRBJ2-3; D remains unclear. Deletions cut 2 bases from V and 1 base from J, with 13 bases between. The CDR3 runs 16 residues. Germline V gives CDR1 SEHNR, CDR2 FQNEAQ (reference sequence). CDR3 coding DNA: TGTGCCAGCAGCTTACAAGGGCTATGGGGCACAGATACGCAGTATTTT. This translates into CASSLQGLWGTDTQYF.

This clonotype was found many times. The chain recombines TRBV30 with TRBJ1-1, with 9 bases identical to TRBD1. The CDR3 contains 16 residues. Germline CDR1 reads GTSNPN; CDR2 reads SVGIG (reference sequence). V lost 4 bases to trimming and J lost 4 bases; unmatched junction nucleotides: 13. In DNA, the CDR3 is TGTGCCTGGAATGCCGGGACAGGGACAACGAGCACTGAAGCTTTCTTT. It is translated as CAWNAGTGTTSTEAFF.

This clonotype has a handful of counts. J is TRBJ2-2 and V is TRBV18, with D perhaps matching TRBD1 (6 bases). Germline V gene sequence: CDR1 KGHSH, CDR2 LQKENI. This CDR3 contains 15 residues. V gave up 4 bases and J gave up 1 base, with 10 bases separating them. CDR3 in DNA: TGTGCCAGCTCACAAGACAGGCAGAACACCGGGGAGCTGTTTTTT. Translated, it gives CASSQDRQNTGELFF.

This clonotype was recorded at least ten times. This rearrangement joins TRBV29-1 to TRBJ2-5; D may be TRBD2 (7 bases). The V end was cut by 8 bases, the J end by 4 bases, with 14 bases between. CDR3 length equals 12 residues. CDR1 and CDR2 from the germline V gene are SQVTM and ANQGSEA. The CDR3 DNA reads TGCAGCTTCATAAGGGGGGGAGAGACCCAGTACTTC. Translated, it gives CSFIRGGETQYF.

The table lists this clonotype with many counts. V is TRBV18 and J is TRBJ2-1; 10 nucleotides line up with TRBD1. J was trimmed by 8 bases and V by 0 bases; bases with no gene match: 10. Germline CDR1 reads KGHSH; CDR2 reads LQKENI. The CDR3 runs 17 residues. The CDR3 nucleotides read TGTGCCAGCTCACCACCGGTAGGGACAGGGGTGCTTCATGAGCAGTTCTTC. This encodes CASSPPVGTGVLHEQFF.

This clonotype was counted only a few times. The CDR3 DNA reads as TGTGCCAGCAGCAAAGGGGGCGCCGAGCAGTACTTC. Protein product: CASSKGGAEQYF. The chain is built from TRBV7-9 and TRBJ2-7; TRBD1 aligns across 7 bases. CDR1 and CDR2 (germline): SEHNR, FQNEAQ (reference sequence). The CDR3 length is 12 residues. V dropped 5 bases and J dropped 6; count of bases not matched to a gene: 4.

This clonotype was observed at least ten times. This rearrangement joins TRBV7-6 to TRBJ2-1; TRBD2 agrees at 11 bases. CDR1 is SGHVS, CDR2 FNYEAQ, per germline. This CDR3 is 15 amino acids long. J lost 8 bases, V lost 3 bases, and 6 bases had no gene match. This CDR3 reads CASSFSGRAVDEQFF. As DNA, the CDR3 is TGTGCCAGCAGCTTTAGCGGGAGGGCCGTCGATGAGCAGTTCTTC.

This clonotype appeared a few times. The gene calls are TRBV5-6 and TRBJ1-1; 9 nucleotides align to TRBD1. The CDR3 has 17 amino acids. Losses at the gene ends were 4 bases for V and 0 bases for J; bases not matched to a gene: 10. The germline V gene encodes CDR1 SGHDT and CDR2 YYEEEE. CDR3: CASSKLAGQGMNTEAFF. In DNA form, the CDR3 reads TGTGCCAGCAGCAAACTTGCGGGACAGGGCATGAACACTGAAGCTTTCTTT.

This clonotype came up a few times. The gene calls are TRBV28 and TRBJ2-5; 9 bases line up with TRBD1. The germline V gene has CDR1 MDHEN and CDR2 SYDVKM. The J segment lost 5 bases and the V segment lost 4 bases, leaving 8 bases of the junction unmatched. The CDR3 extends over 15 amino acids. CDR3 DNA sequence: TGTGCCAGCAGTTCCGGACAGGGGTCGTCGGAGACCCAGTACTTC. Its protein product is CASSSGQGSSETQYF.

This clonotype has ten or more counts. This chain uses TRBV5-1 with TRBJ2-1, with 9 positions matching TRBD1. CDR3 length: 15 residues. V trimming: 1 base; J trimming: 4 bases; junction bases outside the gene matches: 3. Germline CDR1 and CDR2: SGHRS and YFSETQ. The CDR3 sequence is CASSLMGQGYNEQFF. DNA of the CDR3: TGCGCCAGCAGCTTGATGGGACAGGGATACAATGAGCAGTTCTTC. Filled out from reference TRBV5-1 and TRBJ2-1, the complete variable domain reads KAGVTQTPRYLIKTRGQQVTLSCSPISGHRSVSWYQQTPGQGLQFLFEYFSETQRNKGNFPGRFSGRQFSNSRSEMNVSTLELGDSALYLCASSLMGQGYNEQFFGPGTRLTVL.